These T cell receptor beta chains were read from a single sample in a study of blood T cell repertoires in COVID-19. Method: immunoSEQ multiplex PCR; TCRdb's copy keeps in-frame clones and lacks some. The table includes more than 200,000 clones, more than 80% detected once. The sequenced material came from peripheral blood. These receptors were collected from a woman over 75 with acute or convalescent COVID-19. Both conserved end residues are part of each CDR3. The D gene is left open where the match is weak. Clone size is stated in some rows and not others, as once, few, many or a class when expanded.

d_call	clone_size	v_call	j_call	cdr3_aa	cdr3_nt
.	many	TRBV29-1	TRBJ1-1	CSVRYGGNTEAFF	TGCAGCGTTCGTTACGGGGGGAACACTGAAGCTTTCTTT
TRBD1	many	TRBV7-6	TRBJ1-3	CASSLLGTGGTGNTIYF	TGTGCCAGCAGCTTACTGGGGACAGGGGGCACTGGAAACACCATATATTTT
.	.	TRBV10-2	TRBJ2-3	CASSAQKDTQYF	TGCGCCAGCAGTGCGCAGAAAGATACGCAGTATTTT
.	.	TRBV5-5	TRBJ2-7	CASSLNTDTGYEQYF	TGTGCCAGCAGCTTGAACACAGACACCGGCTACGAGCAGTACTTC
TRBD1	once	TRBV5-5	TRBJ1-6	CASSLGDRVSPLHF	TGTGCCAGCAGCTTGGGGGACAGGGTATCACCCCTCCACTTT
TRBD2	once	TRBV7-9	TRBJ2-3	CASSRGLAGGLYTDTQYF	TGTGCCAGCAGCCGGGGACTAGCGGGAGGGTTATATACAGATACGCAGTATTTT
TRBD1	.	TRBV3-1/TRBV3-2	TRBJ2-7	CASEPGQGRYEQYF	TGTGCCAGCGAACCGGGACAGGGTCGCTACGAGCAGTACTTC
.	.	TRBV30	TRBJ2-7	CAWSQEYEQYF	TGTGCCTGGAGTCAAGAGTACGAGCAGTACTTC
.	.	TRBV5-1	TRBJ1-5	CASSLGGGNQPQHF	TGCGCCAGCAGCTTGGGCGGGGGGAATCAGCCCCAGCATTTT
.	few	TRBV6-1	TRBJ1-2	CASSEAESGQPYGYTF	TGTGCCAGCAGTGAAGCGGAGAGCGGACAGCCCTATGGCTACACCTTC
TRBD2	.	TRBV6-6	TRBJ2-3	CASRNSGSSADTQYF	TGTGCCAGCAGAAATAGCGGGAGCAGCGCAGATACGCAGTATTTT
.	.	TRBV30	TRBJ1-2	CAWLLPNGYTF	TGTGCCTGGCTACTCCCTAATGGCTACACCTTC
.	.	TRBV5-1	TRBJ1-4	CASSSQTGSEKLFF	TGCGCCAGCAGCAGCCAGACAGGATCCGAAAAACTGTTTTTT
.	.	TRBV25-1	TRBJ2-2	CASSDRTAAGGELFF	TGTGCCAGCAGTGATCGGACGGCGGCGGGCGGGGAGCTGTTTTTT
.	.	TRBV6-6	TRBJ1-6	CASSYAGEGSPLHF	TGTGCCAGCAGTTATGCAGGGGAGGGTTCACCCCTCCACTTT
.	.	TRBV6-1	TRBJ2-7	CASSELAGAPLEQYF	TGTGCCAGCAGTGAACTTGCGGGGGCGCCCCTCGAGCAGTACTTC
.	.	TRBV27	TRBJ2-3	CASSSPTQAGGTDTQYF	TGTGCCAGCAGTTCTCCGACCCAGGCTGGCGGCACAGATACGCAGTATTTT
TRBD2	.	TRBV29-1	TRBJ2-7	CSVTGGGSYEQYF	TGCAGCGTTACGGGCGGGGGCTCCTACGAGCAGTACTTC
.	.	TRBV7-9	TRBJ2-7	CASSVTGRGSSYEQYF	TGTGCCAGCAGCGTAACCGGTCGGGGGAGTTCCTACGAGCAGTACTTC
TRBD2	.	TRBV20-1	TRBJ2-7	CSASGTSDYEQYF	TGCAGTGCTAGTGGGACTAGTGATTACGAGCAGTACTTC
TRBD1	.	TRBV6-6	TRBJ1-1	CASSRPTGGGGSFTEAFF	TGTGCCAGCAGTCGTCCCACAGGGGGCGGAGGATCTTTCACTGAAGCTTTCTTT
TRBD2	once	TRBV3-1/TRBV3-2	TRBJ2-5	CASSLRTSGYQETQYF	TGTGCCAGCAGCCTACGGACTAGCGGGTACCAAGAGACCCAGTACTTC
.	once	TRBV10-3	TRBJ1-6	CAISEHDAGRSSYNSPLHF	TGTGCCATCAGTGAGCACGACGCAGGGAGGAGCTCCTATAATTCACCCCTCCACTTT
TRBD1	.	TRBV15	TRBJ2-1	CATSRPGQDFYNEQFF	TGTGCCACCAGCAGACCGGGACAGGACTTCTACAATGAGCAGTTCTTC
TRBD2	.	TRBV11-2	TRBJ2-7	CASSSLAGITYEQYF	TGTGCCAGCAGCTCCCTAGCGGGAATCACCTACGAGCAGTACTTC
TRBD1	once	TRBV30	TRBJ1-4	CAWSAQGVEKLFF	TGTGCCTGGAGTGCCCAGGGGGTTGAAAAACTGTTTTTT
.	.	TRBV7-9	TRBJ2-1	CASSLGLGGSSYNEQFF	TGTGCCAGCAGCTTAGGCCTCGGTGGTAGCTCCTACAATGAGCAGTTCTTC
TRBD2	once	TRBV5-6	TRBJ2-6	CASSLLAGGHGANVLTF	TGTGCCAGCAGCTTGCTAGCGGGGGGGCATGGGGCCAACGTCCTGACTTTC
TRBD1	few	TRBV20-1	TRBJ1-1	CSASWTGPNTEAFF	TGCAGTGCTAGTTGGACAGGACCGAACACTGAAGCTTTCTTT
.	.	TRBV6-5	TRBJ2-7	CASKQLTLMEQYF	TGTGCCAGCAAGCAACTAACCTTAATGGAGCAGTACTTC
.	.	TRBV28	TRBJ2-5	CASSKTGYQETQYF	TGTGCCAGCAGTAAAACAGGGTACCAAGAGACCCAGTACTTC
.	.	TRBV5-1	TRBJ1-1	CASSLAAGREAEAFF	TGCGCCAGCAGCTTGGCCGCAGGGCGGGAAGCTGAAGCTTTCTTT
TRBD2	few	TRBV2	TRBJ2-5	CASSPSSGVQETQYF	TGTGCCAGCAGCCCCTCGAGCGGGGTCCAAGAGACCCAGTACTTC
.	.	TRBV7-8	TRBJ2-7	CASSLGQGFYEQYF	TGTGCCAGCAGCTTAGGGCAGGGGTTCTACGAGCAGTACTTC
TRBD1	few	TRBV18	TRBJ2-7	CASSSGQGFDEQYF	TGTGCCAGCTCATCGGGACAGGGGTTCGACGAGCAGTACTTC
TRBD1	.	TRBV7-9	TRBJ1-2	CASSQRQGANYGYTF	TGTGCCAGCAGCCAGCGACAGGGGGCGAACTATGGCTACACCTTC
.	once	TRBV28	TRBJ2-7	CASSLSTYEQYF	TGTGCCAGCAGTTTATCTACCTACGAGCAGTACTTC